Sequencing of this T cell receptor (beta chain) was carried out in a study of blood T cell repertoires in COVID-19. Whole-study context: The cDNA or gDNA used as material had been derived from T cells, B-cell-depleted T cells, or PBMCs.

The cohort comprised adults aged roughly 18 to 95 years residing in about two dozen US areas. Within the 2 weeks before study entry, each person in the exposed group met a COVID-19 case. TCRdb keeps only in-frame clones here, not all; method: immunoSEQ multiplex PCR. There are some 240,000 clones in the sample; 80% to 90% occur only once, and about 6.9% lies in the top ten. Germline V gives CDR1 SGDLS, CDR2 YYNGEE. The CDR3 runs 13 residues. The V end lost 4 bases, the J end lost 6 bases, and 12 bases lay between the germline ends. The specimen was PBMCs or T cells enriched from blood (not recorded which). This receptor was obtained from a woman aged 50 to 60 who had been exposed to COVID-19. The chain has TRBV9 and TRBJ2-3; a weak D match, TRBD2 (6 bases). CDR3 nucleotide sequence: TGTGCCAGCAGCCCTCCGGGGGTGGATACGCAGTATTTT. It is translated as CASSPPGVDTQYF.